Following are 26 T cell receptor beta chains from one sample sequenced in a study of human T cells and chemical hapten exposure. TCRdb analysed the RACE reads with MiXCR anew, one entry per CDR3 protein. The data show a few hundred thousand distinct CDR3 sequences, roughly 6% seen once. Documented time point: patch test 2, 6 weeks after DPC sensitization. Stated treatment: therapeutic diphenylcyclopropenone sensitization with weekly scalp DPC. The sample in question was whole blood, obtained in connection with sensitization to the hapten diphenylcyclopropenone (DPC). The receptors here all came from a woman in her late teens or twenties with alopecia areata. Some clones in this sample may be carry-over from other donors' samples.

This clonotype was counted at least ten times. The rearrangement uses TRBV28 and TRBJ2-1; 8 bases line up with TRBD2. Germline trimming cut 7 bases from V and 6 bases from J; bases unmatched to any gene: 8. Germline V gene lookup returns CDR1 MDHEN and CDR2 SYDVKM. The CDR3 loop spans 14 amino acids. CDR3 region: CASTSGGASNEQFF. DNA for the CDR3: TGTGCCAGCACGTCCGGGGGGGCCTCCAATGAGCAGTTCTTC. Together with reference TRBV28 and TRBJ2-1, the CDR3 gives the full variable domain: DVKVTQSSRYLVKRTGEKVFLECVQDMDHENMFWYRQDPGLGLRLIYFSYDVKMKEKGDIPEGYSVSREKKERFSLILESASTNQTSMYLCASTSGGASNEQFFGPGTRLTVL.

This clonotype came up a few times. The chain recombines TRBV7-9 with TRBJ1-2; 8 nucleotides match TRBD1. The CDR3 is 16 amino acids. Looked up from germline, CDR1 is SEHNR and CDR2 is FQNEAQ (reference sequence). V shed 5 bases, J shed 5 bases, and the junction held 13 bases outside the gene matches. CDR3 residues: CASSRGTGPGRYGYTF. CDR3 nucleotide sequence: TGTGCCAGCAGCCGAGGGACAGGCCCTGGACGTTATGGCTACACCTTC. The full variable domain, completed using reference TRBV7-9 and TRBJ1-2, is DTGVSQNPRHKITKRGQNVTFRCDPISEHNRLYWYRQTLGQGPEFLTYFQNEAQLEKSRLLSDRFSAERPKGSFSTLEIQRTEQGDSAMYLCASSRGTGPGRYGYTFGSGTRLTVV.

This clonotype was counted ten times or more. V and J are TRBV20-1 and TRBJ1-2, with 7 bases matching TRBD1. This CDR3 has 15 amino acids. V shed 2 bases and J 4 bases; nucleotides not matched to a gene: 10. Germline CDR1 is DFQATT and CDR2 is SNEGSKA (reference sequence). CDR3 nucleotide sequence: TGCAGTGCTAGAATCCCAGGGGGAGGGGTCTATGGCTACACCTTC. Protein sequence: CSARIPGGGVYGYTF.

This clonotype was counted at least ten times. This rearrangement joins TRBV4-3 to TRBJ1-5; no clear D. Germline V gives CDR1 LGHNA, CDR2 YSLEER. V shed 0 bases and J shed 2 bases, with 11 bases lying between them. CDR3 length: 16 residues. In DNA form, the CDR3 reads TGCGCCAGCAGCCAAGATAGGAGCGCAGGCAATCAGCCCCAGCATTTT. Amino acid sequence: CASSQDRSAGNQPQHF.

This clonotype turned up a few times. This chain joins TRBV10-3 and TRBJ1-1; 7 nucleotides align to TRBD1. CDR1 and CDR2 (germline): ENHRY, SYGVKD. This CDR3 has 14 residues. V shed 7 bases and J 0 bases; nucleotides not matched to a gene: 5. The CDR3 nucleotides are TGTGCCATCATGCAGGGGGAGATGAACACTGAAGCTTTCTTT. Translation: CAIMQGEMNTEAFF.

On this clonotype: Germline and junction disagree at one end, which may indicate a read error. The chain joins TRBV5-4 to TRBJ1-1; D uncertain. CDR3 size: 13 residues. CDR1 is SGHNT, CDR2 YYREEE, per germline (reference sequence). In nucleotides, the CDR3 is TGTGTCAGCAGGCCGGCGGCTGGCACTGAAGCTTTCTTT. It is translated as CVSRPAAGTEAFF.

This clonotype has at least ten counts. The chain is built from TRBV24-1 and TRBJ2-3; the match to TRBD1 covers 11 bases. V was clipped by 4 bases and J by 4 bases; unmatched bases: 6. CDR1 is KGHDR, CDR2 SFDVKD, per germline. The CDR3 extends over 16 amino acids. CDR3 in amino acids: CATSDSGTGGPDTQYF. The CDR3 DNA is TGTGCCACCAGTGACTCCGGGACAGGGGGTCCAGATACGCAGTATTTT.

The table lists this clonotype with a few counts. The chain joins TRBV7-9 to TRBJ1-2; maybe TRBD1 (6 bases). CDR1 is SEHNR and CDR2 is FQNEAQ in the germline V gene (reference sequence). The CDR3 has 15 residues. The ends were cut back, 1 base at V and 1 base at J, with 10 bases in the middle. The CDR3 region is CASSLVAGDNYGYTF. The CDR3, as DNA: TGTGCCAGCAGCTTAGTGGCAGGGGATAACTATGGCTACACCTTC.

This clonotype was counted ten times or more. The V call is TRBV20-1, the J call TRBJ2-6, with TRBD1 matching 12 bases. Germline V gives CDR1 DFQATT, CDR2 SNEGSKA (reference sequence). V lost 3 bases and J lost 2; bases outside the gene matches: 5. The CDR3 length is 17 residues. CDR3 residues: CSASGGTGGPGANVLTF. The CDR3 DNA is TGCAGTGCTAGTGGGGGGACAGGGGGCCCTGGGGCCAACGTCCTGACTTTC.

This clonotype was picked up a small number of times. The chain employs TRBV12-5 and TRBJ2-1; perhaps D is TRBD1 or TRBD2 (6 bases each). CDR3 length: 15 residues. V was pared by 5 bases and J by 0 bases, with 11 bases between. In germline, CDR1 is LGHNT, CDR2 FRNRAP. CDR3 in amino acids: CASGPGASSYNEQFF. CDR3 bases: TGTGCTAGTGGTCCGGGGGCTAGCTCCTACAATGAGCAGTTCTTC.

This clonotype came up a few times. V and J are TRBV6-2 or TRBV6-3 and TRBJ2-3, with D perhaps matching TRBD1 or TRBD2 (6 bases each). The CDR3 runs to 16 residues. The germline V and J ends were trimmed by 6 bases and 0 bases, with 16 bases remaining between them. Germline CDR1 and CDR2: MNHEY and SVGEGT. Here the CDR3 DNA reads TGTGCCAGCAGCTCCTGGGGGGCCCCGAGCACAGATACGCAGTATTTT. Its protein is CASSSWGAPSTDTQYF.

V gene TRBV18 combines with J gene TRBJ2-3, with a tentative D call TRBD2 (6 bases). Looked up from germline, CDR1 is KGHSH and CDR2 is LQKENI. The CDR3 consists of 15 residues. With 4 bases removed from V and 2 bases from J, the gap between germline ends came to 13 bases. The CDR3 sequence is CASSHTGLPTDTQYF. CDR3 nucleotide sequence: TGTGCCAGCTCACACACGGGACTTCCCACAGATACGCAGTATTTT.

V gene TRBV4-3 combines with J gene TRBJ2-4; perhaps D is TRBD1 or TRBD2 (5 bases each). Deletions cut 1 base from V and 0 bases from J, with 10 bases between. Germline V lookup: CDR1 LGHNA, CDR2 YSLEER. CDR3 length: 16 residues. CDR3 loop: CASSQAREIAKNIQYF. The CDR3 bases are TGCGCCAGCAGCCAAGCCAGGGAGATAGCCAAAAACATTCAGTACTTC.

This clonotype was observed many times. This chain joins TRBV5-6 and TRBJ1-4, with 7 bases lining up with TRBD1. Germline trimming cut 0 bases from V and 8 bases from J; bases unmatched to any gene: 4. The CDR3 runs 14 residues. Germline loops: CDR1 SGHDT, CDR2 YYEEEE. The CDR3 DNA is TGTGCCAGCAGCTTGGCAGGGGGTATCGAAAAACTGTTTTTT. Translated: CASSLAGGIEKLFF.

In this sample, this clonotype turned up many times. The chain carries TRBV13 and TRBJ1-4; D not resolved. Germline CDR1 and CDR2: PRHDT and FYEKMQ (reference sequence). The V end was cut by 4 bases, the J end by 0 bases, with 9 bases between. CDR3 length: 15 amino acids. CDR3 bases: TGTGCCAGCAGCTCCTACAGTGCAACTAATGAAAAACTGTTTTTT. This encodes CASSSYSATNEKLFF. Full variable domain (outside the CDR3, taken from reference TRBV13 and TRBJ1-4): AAGVIQSPRHLIKEKRETATLKCYPIPRHDTVYWYQQGPGQDPQFLISFYEKMQSDKGSIPDRFSAQQFSDYHSELNMSSLELGDSALYFCASSSYSATNEKLFFGSGTQLSVL.

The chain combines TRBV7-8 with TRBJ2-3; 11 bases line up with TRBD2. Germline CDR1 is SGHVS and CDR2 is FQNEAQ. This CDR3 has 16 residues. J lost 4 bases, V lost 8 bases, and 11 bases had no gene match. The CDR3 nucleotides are TGTGCCAGCTCCCTAGCGGGGGGCCCCAGGCCAGATACGCAGTATTTT. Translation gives CASSLAGGPRPDTQYF.

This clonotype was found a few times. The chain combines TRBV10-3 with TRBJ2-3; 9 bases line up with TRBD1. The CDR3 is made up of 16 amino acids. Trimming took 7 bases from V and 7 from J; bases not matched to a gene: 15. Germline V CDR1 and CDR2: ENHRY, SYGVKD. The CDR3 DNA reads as TGTGCCATCAACCGAATACAGGGGGCTGATCGAAATACGCAGTATTTT. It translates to CAINRIQGADRNTQYF.

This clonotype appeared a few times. This CDR3 reads CASSVDGRTNYGYTF. The DNA for the CDR3 is TGTGCCAGCAGCGTAGATGGACGAACTAACTATGGCTACACCTTC. The rearrangement links TRBV9 to TRBJ1-2; D remains ambiguous. The V end lost 0 bases, the J end lost 0 bases, and 9 bases lay between the germline ends. Germline CDR1 reads SGDLS; CDR2 reads YYNGEE. The CDR3 runs to 15 residues.

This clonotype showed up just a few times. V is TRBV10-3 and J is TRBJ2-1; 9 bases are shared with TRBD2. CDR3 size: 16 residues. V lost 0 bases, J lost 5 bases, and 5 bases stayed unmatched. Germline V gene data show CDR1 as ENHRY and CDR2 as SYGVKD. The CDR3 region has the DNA TGTGCCATCAGTGAGTCGAGCGGGGGGCCCCACAATGAGCAGTTCTTC. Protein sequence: CAISESSGGPHNEQFF.

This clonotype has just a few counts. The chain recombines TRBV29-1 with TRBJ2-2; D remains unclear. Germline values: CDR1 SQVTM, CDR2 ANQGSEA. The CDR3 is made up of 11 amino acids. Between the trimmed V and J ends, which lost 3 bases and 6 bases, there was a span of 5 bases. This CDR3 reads CSVEGSGELFF. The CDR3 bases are TGCAGCGTTGAGGGCTCCGGGGAGCTGTTTTTT.

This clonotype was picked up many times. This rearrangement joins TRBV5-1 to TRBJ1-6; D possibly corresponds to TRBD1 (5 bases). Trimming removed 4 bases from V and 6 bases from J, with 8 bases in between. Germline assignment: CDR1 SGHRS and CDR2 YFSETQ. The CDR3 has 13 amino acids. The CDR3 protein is CASSAQGNSPLHF. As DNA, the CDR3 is TGCGCCAGCAGCGCCCAGGGTAATTCACCCCTCCACTTT.

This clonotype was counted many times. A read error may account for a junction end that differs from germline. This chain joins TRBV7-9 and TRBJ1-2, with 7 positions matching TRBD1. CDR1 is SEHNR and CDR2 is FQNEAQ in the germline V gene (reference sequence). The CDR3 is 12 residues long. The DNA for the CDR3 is TGTGCCAGCAGCTCGGGACAGCTGCCTCGCGCCTTC. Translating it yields CASSSGQLPRAF.

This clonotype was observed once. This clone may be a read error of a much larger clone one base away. CDR3 amino acids: CASRPREPINGYTF. CDR3 sequence (DNA): TGTGCCAGCAGGCCTAGGGAACCCATCAATGGCTACACCTTC. This sequence joins TRBV6-5 and TRBJ1-2; D is unclear. CDR1 and CDR2 from the germline V gene are MNHEY and SVGAGI. CDR3 length: 14 amino acids. The V end was cut by 6 bases, the J end by 6 bases, with 17 bases between.

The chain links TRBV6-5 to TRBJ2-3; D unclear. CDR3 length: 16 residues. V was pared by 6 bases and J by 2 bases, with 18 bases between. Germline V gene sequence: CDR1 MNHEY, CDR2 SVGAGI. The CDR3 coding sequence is TGTGCCAGCAGCCCAAGGGCGTATTTGGACACAGATACGCAGTATTTT. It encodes CASSPRAYLDTDTQYF.

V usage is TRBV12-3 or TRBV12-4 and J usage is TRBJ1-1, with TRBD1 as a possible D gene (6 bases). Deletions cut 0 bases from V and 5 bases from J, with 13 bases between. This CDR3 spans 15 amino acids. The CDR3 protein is CASSLARVRGTEAFF. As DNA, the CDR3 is TGTGCCAGCAGTTTAGCGAGAGTGAGGGGGACTGAAGCTTTCTTT.

The CDR3, as DNA: TGTGCCAGCAGTTTATCGTGGACGGCCACAGATACGCAGTATTTT. It specifies CASSLSWTATDTQYF. The chain carries TRBV12-3 or TRBV12-4 and TRBJ2-3; D call uncertain. Between the trimmed V and J ends, which lost 2 bases and 2 bases, there was a span of 11 bases. The CDR3 is made up of 15 amino acids.